Listed below are T cell receptor beta chains from one sample, sequenced in a study of vaccination and CD4 T cells after COVID-19. These receptors have no identified antigens. TCRdb re-called the PCR reads through MiXCR, storing one row per CDR3 protein. The data contain under 15,000 distinct CDR3 sequences, roughly 46% of them seen just once; the ten biggest clones take up roughly 6.9%. The sample taken for sequencing was CD4+ T cells from blood, cultured in vitro. The receptors were sampled from a human donor who had recovered from COVID-19. Each CDR3 is given with its conserved first and last residue. The order of the fields is J gene, V gene, CDR3 protein.

j_call: TRBJ1-1; v_call: TRBV20-1; cdr3_aa: CSASERLNTEAFF
j_call: TRBJ2-5; v_call: TRBV2; cdr3_aa: CAGNGGPQETQYF
j_call: TRBJ1-2; v_call: TRBV19; cdr3_aa: CASSIKAGRGIGYTF
j_call: TRBJ2-5; v_call: TRBV5-1; cdr3_aa: CASSSWGGETQYF
j_call: TRBJ2-7; v_call: TRBV27; cdr3_aa: CASSLSGWEAVEFYEQYF
j_call: TRBJ1-1; v_call: TRBV20-1; cdr3_aa: CSAKIASRGRTEAFF
j_call: TRBJ2-7; v_call: TRBV7-6; cdr3_aa: CASSLAAGGLTFSYEQYF
j_call: TRBJ1-2; v_call: TRBV19; cdr3_aa: CASSIVTRGAKGYTF
j_call: TRBJ1-3; v_call: TRBV24-1; cdr3_aa: CATSDSRAGSGNTIYF
j_call: TRBJ1-1; v_call: TRBV7-3; cdr3_aa: CASKLDSWTEAFF
j_call: TRBJ1-2; v_call: TRBV6-2/TRBV6-3; cdr3_aa: CASSTTGRGVYGYTF
j_call: TRBJ1-2; v_call: TRBV20-1; cdr3_aa: CSAEGTDRGYGYTF
j_call: TRBJ1-2; v_call: TRBV28; cdr3_aa: CASSLLDTYGYTF
j_call: TRBJ2-7; v_call: TRBV20-1; cdr3_aa: CSARPSGGTYEQYF
j_call: TRBJ1-1; v_call: TRBV12-3/TRBV12-4; cdr3_aa: CASRSWGDRWSETEAFF
j_call: TRBJ1-2; v_call: TRBV9; cdr3_aa: CASSQRTGGSDYGYTF
j_call: TRBJ2-5; v_call: TRBV10-3; cdr3_aa: CAISESGGETQYF
j_call: TRBJ1-2; v_call: TRBV19; cdr3_aa: CASKLQGYGYTF
j_call: TRBJ1-5; v_call: TRBV12-3/TRBV12-4; cdr3_aa: CASRDSSQDSNQPQHF
j_call: TRBJ1-6; v_call: TRBV9; cdr3_aa: CASSAGDRENSPLHF
j_call: TRBJ1-5; v_call: TRBV7-9; cdr3_aa: CASSLAEQGRQPQHF
j_call: TRBJ2-7; v_call: TRBV7-2; cdr3_aa: CASSYYRGREQYF
j_call: TRBJ1-5; v_call: TRBV7-9; cdr3_aa: CAGSTGTGSNQPQHF
j_call: TRBJ1-2; v_call: TRBV24-1; cdr3_aa: CATSETGYYGYTF
j_call: TRBJ1-5; v_call: TRBV4-2; cdr3_aa: CASSPFSQRNKAEPQHF
j_call: TRBJ2-6; v_call: TRBV7-2; cdr3_aa: CASSLVPGQISGANVLTF
j_call: TRBJ1-2; v_call: TRBV20-1; cdr3_aa: CSARDMEEGVYGYTF
j_call: TRBJ1-2; v_call: TRBV6-2/TRBV6-3; cdr3_aa: CASSPWGQLYGYTF
j_call: TRBJ2-5; v_call: TRBV6-5; cdr3_aa: CASSSERDRRRVETQYF
j_call: TRBJ2-1; v_call: TRBV19; cdr3_aa: CASDPRAGLKDEQFF
j_call: TRBJ1-2; v_call: TRBV10-3; cdr3_aa: CAISGPGQGLNYGYTF
j_call: TRBJ1-3; v_call: TRBV20-1; cdr3_aa: CSARDPRKVGNTIYF
j_call: TRBJ1-1; v_call: TRBV5-1; cdr3_aa: CASSETTGNTEAFF
j_call: TRBJ1-1; v_call: TRBV6-1; cdr3_aa: CASRSTGVGQAFF
j_call: TRBJ1-5; v_call: TRBV10-1; cdr3_aa: CASSEGLGGSNQPQHF
j_call: TRBJ1-2; v_call: TRBV19; cdr3_aa: CASSISGGYYYGYTF
j_call: TRBJ1-2; v_call: TRBV19; cdr3_aa: CASSIGGGYGYTF
j_call: TRBJ1-6; v_call: TRBV25-1; cdr3_aa: CASRIRSPYNSPLHF